The 10 T cell receptor beta chains listed next were all sequenced from one sample in a study of cytomegalovirus exposure and HLA in healthy donors. The PCR was carried out with 60 Vbeta primers and 13 Jbeta primers. Only in-frame clones appear in the TCRdb table, and some are missing; sequencing was by immunoSEQ multiplex PCR. This sample carries under 75,000 clones, with 2.4% going to the ten biggest clones. Sequenced sample: PBMCs. The receptor source for this set is a female donor in good health and CMV-seropositive.

The chain combines TRBV4-2 with TRBJ1-4, with 11 bases identical to TRBD1. J lost 7 bases, V lost 1 base, and 5 bases had no gene match. Germline V gives CDR1 LGHNA, CDR2 YNFKEQ. This CDR3 is built from 16 residues. The chain's CDR3 is CASSQGGQGVGEKLFF. The DNA for the CDR3 is TGTGCCAGCAGCCAAGGGGGACAGGGGGTGGGTGAAAAACTGTTTTTT.

The chain recombines TRBV2 with TRBJ1-2; no reliable D call. Germline V gene data show CDR1 as SNHLY and CDR2 as FYNNEI. The V end was cut by 10 bases, the J end by 6 bases, with 6 bases between. The CDR3 consists of 9 residues. DNA of the CDR3: TGTGCCAATTTAAATGGCTACACCTTC. It codes for CANLNGYTF.

The chain combines TRBV19 with TRBJ2-1; 7 bases fit TRBD1. The CDR3 totals 14 residues. CDR1 LNHDA and CDR2 SQIVND come from the germline V gene (reference sequence). The ends lost 4 bases at V and 4 bases at J; junction bases unmatched: 4. In DNA form, the CDR3 reads TGTGCCAGTAGTAGATCACAGGGGTACAATGAGCAGTTCTTC. It yields the protein CASSRSQGYNEQFF.

This chain uses TRBV7-2 with TRBJ1-1, with 8 nucleotides matching TRBD1. V shed 5 bases and J 3 bases; nucleotides not matched to a gene: 8. CDR3 length equals 15 residues. CDR1 and CDR2 from the germline V gene are SGHTA and FQGNSA. This chain's CDR3 is CASSQAGQGYTEAFF. As DNA, the CDR3 is TGTGCCAGCAGCCAAGCCGGACAGGGCTACACTGAAGCTTTCTTT. The complete variable domain, with remaining parts taken from reference TRBV7-2 and TRBJ1-1, reads GAGVSQSPSNKVTEKGKDVELRCDPISGHTALYWYRQSLGQGLEFLIYFQGNSAPDKSGLPSDRFSAERTGGSVSTLTIQRTQQEDSAVYLCASSQAGQGYTEAFFGQGTRLTVV.

The chain combines TRBV6-5 with TRBJ2-7, with 8 bases aligning to TRBD1. With V trimmed by 8 bases and J by 3 bases, 3 bases remained unmatched. The CDR3 sequence is 12 residues long. Germline V gene lookup returns CDR1 MNHEY and CDR2 SVGAGI. CDR3 nucleotides: TGTGCCAGCGGACAGGGCCACTACGAGCAGTACTTC. The encoded protein is CASGQGHYEQYF.

This chain uses TRBV7-2 with TRBJ2-7; 10 positions agree with TRBD2. This CDR3 region has 17 residues. J gave up 2 bases and V 0 bases, and 7 bases lay outside the gene matches. Germline assignment: CDR1 SGHTA and CDR2 FQGNSA. The CDR3: CASSLASLSGGAYEQYF. CDR3 in DNA: TGTGCCAGCAGCTTAGCGAGTTTGAGCGGGGGGGCCTACGAGCAGTACTTC.

This sequence joins TRBV19 and TRBJ1-2; weak D call: TRBD1 (6 bases). V was shortened by 7 bases and J by 5 bases, with 17 bases between the two germline ends. Germline V gene lookup returns CDR1 LNHDA and CDR2 SQIVND (reference sequence). The CDR3 extends over 14 amino acids. The CDR3 sequence: CASTLGQPRYGYTF. CDR3 DNA: TGTGCCAGTACTCTAGGACAGCCACGGTATGGCTACACCTTC.

On this clone itself: An end of the junction does not agree with germline; a read error may underlie this. The chain couples TRBV7-6 to TRBJ2-7, with D uncertain. The CDR3 has 13 amino acids. Germline-derived CDR1 and CDR2 are SGHVS and FNYEAQ. As DNA, the CDR3 is TGTGCCAGCAGCTTAGCGATAACTTACGGGCAGTACTTC. Residues: CASSLAITYGQYF.

The chain joins TRBV5-1 to TRBJ2-1; a possible D gene is TRBD2 (7 bases). CDR3 length equals 14 residues. Germline CDR1 and CDR2: SGHRS and YFSETQ. Trimming took off 2 bases at V and 9 bases at J, with 15 bases between the two ends. CDR3 sequence reads: CASSFEGGRGEQFF. As DNA, the CDR3 is TGCGCCAGCAGCTTCGAGGGGGGGCGGGGTGAGCAGTTCTTC.

The chain employs TRBV10-3 and TRBJ1-4; D not certain. The V gene's germline CDR1 is ENHRY and CDR2 SYGVKD. This CDR3 is built from 15 residues. Trimming removed 4 bases from V and 8 bases from J, with 17 bases in between. The CDR3 coding sequence is TGTGCCATCAGTGGGATCATCGGCGGGAGCGAAAAACTGTTTTTT. Its translation: CAISGIIGGSEKLFF.